This T cell receptor (beta chain) was sequenced in a study of control samples from healthy donors and cancer patients. This clone is a singleton in its sample. This table comes from immunoSEQ multiplex PCR, and its TCRdb copy is limited to in-frame clones, with some not included. This table has over 150,000 clones, around 94% appearing once. V was shortened by 0 bases and J by 1 base, with 7 bases between the two germline ends. The germline V gene has CDR1 MGHRA and CDR2 YSYEKL. This CDR3 is built from 15 residues. Input material: blood. V is TRBV4-1 and J is TRBJ1-5; no clear D. The sequence came from a woman aged 18-29 years in good health. The CDR3 nucleotides read TGCGCCAGCAGCCAAGAAGGGAGGAGCAATCAGCCCCAGCATTTT. Its protein is CASSQEGRSNQPQHF.